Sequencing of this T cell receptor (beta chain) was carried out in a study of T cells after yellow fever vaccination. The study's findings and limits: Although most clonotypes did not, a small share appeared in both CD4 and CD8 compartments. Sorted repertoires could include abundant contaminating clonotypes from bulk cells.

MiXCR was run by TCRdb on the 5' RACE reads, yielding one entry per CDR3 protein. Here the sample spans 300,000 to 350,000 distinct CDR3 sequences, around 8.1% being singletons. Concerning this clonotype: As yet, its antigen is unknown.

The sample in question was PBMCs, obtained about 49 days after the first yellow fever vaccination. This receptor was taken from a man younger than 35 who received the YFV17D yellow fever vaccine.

The DNA for the CDR3 is TGTGCCAGCAGCCGAACGTCCCTCAGCGATACGCAGTATTTT. Translation: CASSRTSLSDTQYF. The chain combines TRBV7-2 with TRBJ2-3; D not certain. With 5 bases removed from V and 6 bases from J, the gap between germline ends came to 15 bases. The CDR3 totals 14 residues. Germline-derived CDR1 and CDR2 are SGHTA and FQGNSA.